Each of the 3 T cell receptor beta chains below was sequenced from the same sample in a study of blood T cell repertoires in COVID-19 (dated by TCRdb to the early 2020s). The library was generated by the immunoSEQ multiplex PCR assay. What TCRdb holds here is the immuneACCESS table cut down to in-frame rearrangements. Part of the clones is not present; checked against another copy, under half of the missing clones reflect an unresolved V gene, and the others are unexplained. The sample has tens of thousands of clones on record, around 87% of them singletons. About 18% of the sample comes from the top ten. Sequenced input: peripheral blood. Every receptor here comes from a woman in her fifties or sixties with COVID-19, enrolled during active disease.

The chain has TRBV5-4 and TRBJ1-2; TRBD1 is a possible D gene (5 bases). Trimming left V 4 bases short and J 6 bases short, with 16 bases between. The CDR3 has 14 amino acids. Germline CDR1 reads SGHNT; CDR2 reads YYREEE (reference sequence). The CDR3 sequence: CASSPGTLPHGYTF. DNA of the CDR3: TGTGCCAGCAGCCCCGGGACTCTCCCCCATGGCTACACCTTC.

V is TRBV21-1 and J is TRBJ2-5; whether TRBD2, the table's D call, matches the DNA was not checked. TRBV21-1 is marked as a pseudogene. The CDR3 runs to 18 residues. CDR3 sequence reads: CASSKDTTSGGRRETQYF. CDR3 in DNA: TGTGCCAGCAGCAAAGACACTACCAGCGGGGGGAGAAGAGAGACCCAGTACTTC.

The chain has TRBV6-2 or TRBV6-3 and TRBJ1-3; D uncertain. CDR3 length equals 13 residues. V was pared by 0 bases and J by 4 bases, with 4 bases between. The V gene's germline CDR1 is MNHEY and CDR2 SVGEGT. The CDR3 bases are TGTGCCAGCAGTTACTCGTCGGGAAACACCATATATTTT. Translating it yields CASSYSSGNTIYF.